These 13 T cell receptor beta chains share one sample of origin, sequenced in a study of T cell responses to AZD1222 COVID-19 vaccine. Profiled with immunoSEQ multiplex PCR; TCRdb holds only in-frame clones, not every one. The data show 200,000 to 300,000 clones, approximately 95% seen once. The sample in question was peripheral blood, obtained on day 0 of AZD1222 vaccination. The receptors were sampled from an adult in good health.

The V call is TRBV10-3, the J call TRBJ1-1; D remains ambiguous. Trimming stripped 5 bases from V and 1 base from J, with 14 bases between. The germline CDR1 and CDR2 sequences are ENHRY and SYGVKD. This CDR3 has 15 residues. For the CDR3, the DNA is TGTGCCATCAGTTCCTCCCATGTGGGGAACACTGAAGCTTTCTTT. Translated: CAISSSHVGNTEAFF.

This chain joins TRBV6-2 or TRBV6-3 and TRBJ1-2, with 7 bases lining up with TRBD1. The CDR3 covers 12 residues. Trimming at V came to 6 bases and at J to 8 bases, leaving 6 bases not matched to a gene. Germline assignment: CDR1 MNHEY and CDR2 SVGEGT. The CDR3 loop reads CASSGTVEGYTF. As DNA, the CDR3 is TGTGCCAGCAGCGGGACAGTGGAGGGCTACACCTTC.

The V and J genes are TRBV5-1 and TRBJ2-2; 7 bases are shared with TRBD2. V gave up 3 bases and J gave up 6 bases; unmatched junction bases: 5. The V gene's germline CDR1 is SGHRS and CDR2 YFSETQ. This CDR3 contains 14 residues. CDR3 loop: CASSSGLDPGELFF. The CDR3 nucleotides are TGCGCCAGCAGCTCCGGACTAGATCCCGGGGAGCTGTTTTTT.

The chain couples TRBV3-1 (or the pseudogene TRBV3-2) to TRBJ2-2, with D possibly being TRBD2 (6 bases). There are 13 residues in the CDR3. V was pared by 2 bases and J by 7 bases, with 8 bases between. Germline values: CDR1 LGHDT, CDR2 YNNKEL (reference sequence). The CDR3 reads CASSQRRGGELFF. The CDR3 bases are TGTGCCAGCAGCCAAAGGAGGGGCGGGGAGCTGTTTTTT.

V is TRBV19 and J is TRBJ1-1; maybe TRBD1 (5 bases). Germline CDR1 LNHDA, CDR2 SQIVND (reference sequence). The CDR3 extends over 15 amino acids. V was trimmed by 5 bases and J by 3 bases, leaving 16 bases between them. CDR3 sequence reads: CASSVTGTVDTEAFF. DNA for the CDR3: TGTGCCAGTAGTGTCACCGGGACGGTTGACACTGAAGCTTTCTTT.

The J gene is TRBJ2-6, the V gene TRBV3-1 (or the pseudogene TRBV3-2); D unclear. CDR3 length: 14 amino acids. Germline-derived CDR1 and CDR2 are LGHDT and YNNKEL (reference sequence). Trimming left V 0 bases short and J 0 bases short, with 0 bases between. In DNA form, the CDR3 reads TGTGCCAGCAGCCAAGACTCTGGGGCCAACGTCCTGACTTTC. It codes for CASSQDSGANVLTF.

V usage is TRBV28 and J usage is TRBJ1-2; 10 bases map to TRBD1. CDR1 and CDR2 (germline): MDHEN, SYDVKM. The CDR3 totals 17 residues. The junction had 12 bases not matched to a gene; V was cut back by 7 bases and J by 1 base. CDR3 nucleotide sequence: TGTGCCAGCACCGATCGTCCGGGACAGGGGTTTAACTATGGCTACACCTTC. Protein product: CASTDRPGQGFNYGYTF.

The J gene is TRBJ2-7, the V gene TRBV25-1; the D is unclear. Per the germline V gene, CDR1 is MGHDK and CDR2 is SYGVNS. V lost 1 base and J 3 bases, leaving 13 bases between the germline ends. The CDR3 covers 15 residues. Here the CDR3 reads CASSESLIVGYEQYF. The CDR3 DNA reads TGTGCCAGCAGTGAATCGCTTATCGTCGGCTACGAGCAGTACTTC.

The rearrangement joins TRBV7-2 to TRBJ1-3; D perhaps matches TRBD1 (5 bases). The germline gives CDR1 SGHTA, CDR2 FQGNSA. The CDR3 contains 14 residues. The V and J ends lost 4 bases and 3 bases respectively, with 10 bases between them. The CDR3 region is CASSSQGFGNTIYF. CDR3 nucleotides: TGTGCCAGCAGCTCCCAGGGTTTTGGAAACACCATATATTTT.

The chain recombines TRBV28 with TRBJ2-3; 9 positions match TRBD1. This CDR3 comprises 16 residues. The germline gives CDR1 MDHEN, CDR2 SYDVKM. V dropped 6 bases and J dropped 6; count of bases not matched to a gene: 13. DNA of the CDR3: TGTGCCAGCAGCCACGGGACAGGGAGGCCGTCGGATACGCAGTATTTT. Its protein is CASSHGTGRPSDTQYF.

The genes are TRBV7-2 and TRBJ2-3; 11 nucleotides match TRBD2. The CDR3 is 15 residues long. V trimming: 5 bases; J trimming: 6 bases; junction bases outside the gene matches: 7. Germline CDR1 and CDR2: SGHTA and FQGNSA. The CDR3 nucleotides read TGTGCCAGCAGCCCTACTAGGACTAGCGGGGATACGCAGTATTTT. It codes for CASSPTRTSGDTQYF.

The J gene is TRBJ2-1, the V gene TRBV4-1, with no clear D. With 8 bases removed from V and 1 base from J, the gap between germline ends came to 9 bases. Germline CDR1 and CDR2: MGHRA and YSYEKL. The CDR3 is 13 amino acids. CDR3 bases: TGCGCCAGCGCGTGGGATTCCTACAATGAGCAGTTCTTC. Translated: CASAWDSYNEQFF.

The chain recombines TRBV5-4 with TRBJ1-5; the match to TRBD1 covers 8 bases. Germline lookup yields CDR1 SGHNT and CDR2 YYREEE (reference sequence). J lost 5 bases, V lost 4 bases, and 8 bases had no gene match. The CDR3 runs to 15 residues. As DNA, the CDR3 is TGTGCCAGCAGCAGCGGGACAGGCGAGGATCAGCCCCAGCATTTT. This gives the protein CASSSGTGEDQPQHF.